This T cell receptor beta chain was captured in a study of technical replicates of blood from several donors. The CDR3 is 17 residues long. The ends were cut back, 2 bases at V and 4 bases at J, with 20 bases in the middle. Per germline, CDR1 SNHLY and CDR2 FYNNEI. Here immunoSEQ multiplex PCR was the method, and the copy in TCRdb shows in-frame clones only, minus some. The table has roughly 50,000 clones, around 95% seen once; the top ten hold 4% to 4.5%. The sequenced sample was PBMCs. This TCR was sampled from a human donor in good health. Some clones in this sample may be carry-over from other donors' samples. V and J are TRBV2 and TRBJ1-2; possible D gene TRBD1, 5 bases. In DNA, the CDR3 is TGTGCCAGCAGTGAATCCGGGGGGATTGGCGGTAGCTATGGCTACACCTTC. Protein: CASSESGGIGGSYGYTF.